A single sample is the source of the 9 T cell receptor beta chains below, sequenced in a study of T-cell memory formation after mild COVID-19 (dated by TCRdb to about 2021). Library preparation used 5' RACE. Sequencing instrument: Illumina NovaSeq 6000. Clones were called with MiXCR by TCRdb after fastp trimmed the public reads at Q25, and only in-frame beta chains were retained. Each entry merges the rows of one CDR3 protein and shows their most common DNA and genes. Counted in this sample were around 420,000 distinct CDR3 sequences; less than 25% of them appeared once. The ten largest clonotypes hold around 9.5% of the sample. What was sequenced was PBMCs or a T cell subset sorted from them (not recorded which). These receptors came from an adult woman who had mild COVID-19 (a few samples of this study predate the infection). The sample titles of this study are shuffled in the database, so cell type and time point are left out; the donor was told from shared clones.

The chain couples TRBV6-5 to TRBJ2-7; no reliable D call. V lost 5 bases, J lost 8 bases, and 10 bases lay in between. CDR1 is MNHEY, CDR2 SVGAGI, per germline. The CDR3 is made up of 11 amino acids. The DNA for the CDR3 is TGTGCCAGCAGTCGAGGTGCGCAGCAGTACTTC. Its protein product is CASSRGAQQYF.

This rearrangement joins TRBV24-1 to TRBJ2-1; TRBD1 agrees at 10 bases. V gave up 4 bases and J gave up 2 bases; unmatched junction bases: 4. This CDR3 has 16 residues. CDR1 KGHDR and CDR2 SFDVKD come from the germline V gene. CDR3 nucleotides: TGTGCCACCAGTGACGCGACAGGGGGCGCCTACAATGAGCAGTTCTTC. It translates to CATSDATGGAYNEQFF.

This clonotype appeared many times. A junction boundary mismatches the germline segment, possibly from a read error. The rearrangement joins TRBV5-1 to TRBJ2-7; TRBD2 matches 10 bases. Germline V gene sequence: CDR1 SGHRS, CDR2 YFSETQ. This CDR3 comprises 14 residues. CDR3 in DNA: TGTGCCAGCAGCTTGGCTAGCGGGAGCTACGAGCAGTACTTC. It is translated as CASSLASGSYEQYF.

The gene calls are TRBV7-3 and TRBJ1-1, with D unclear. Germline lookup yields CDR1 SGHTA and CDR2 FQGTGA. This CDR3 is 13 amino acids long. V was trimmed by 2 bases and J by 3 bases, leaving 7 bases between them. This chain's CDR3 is CASSLEADTEAFF. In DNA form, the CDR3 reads TGTGCCAGCAGCTTAGAGGCGGACACTGAAGCTTTCTTT.

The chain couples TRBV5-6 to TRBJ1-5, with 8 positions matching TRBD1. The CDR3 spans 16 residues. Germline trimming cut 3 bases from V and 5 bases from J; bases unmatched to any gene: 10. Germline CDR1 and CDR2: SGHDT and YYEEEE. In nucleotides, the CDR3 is TGTGCCAGCAGCTGGGCTGGACAGGGAGAAGATCAGCCCCAGCATTTT. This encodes CASSWAGQGEDQPQHF.

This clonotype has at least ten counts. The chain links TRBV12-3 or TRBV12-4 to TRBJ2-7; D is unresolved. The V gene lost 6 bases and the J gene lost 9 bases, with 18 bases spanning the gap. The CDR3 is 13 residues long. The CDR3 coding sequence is TGTGCCAGCAGCTCAACCCCCGGAGTCGGGCAGTACTTC. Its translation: CASSSTPGVGQYF.

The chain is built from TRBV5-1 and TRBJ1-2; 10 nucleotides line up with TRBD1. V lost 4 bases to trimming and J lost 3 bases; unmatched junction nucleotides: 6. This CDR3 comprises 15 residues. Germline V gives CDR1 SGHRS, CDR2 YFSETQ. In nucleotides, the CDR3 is TGCGCCAGCAGCCCATCCGGACAGGGGGACTATGGCTACACCTTC. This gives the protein CASSPSGQGDYGYTF.

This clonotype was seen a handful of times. The chain's CDR3 is CASSESQRGGYQETQYF. CDR3 nucleotides: TGTGCCAGCAGTGAAAGCCAGCGGGGGGGGTACCAAGAGACCCAGTACTTC. The chain uses TRBV2 and TRBJ2-5, with 10 bases aligning to TRBD2. V lost 2 bases and J lost 0; bases outside the gene matches: 6. CDR3 length: 17 residues. CDR1 and CDR2 from the germline V gene are SNHLY and FYNNEI.

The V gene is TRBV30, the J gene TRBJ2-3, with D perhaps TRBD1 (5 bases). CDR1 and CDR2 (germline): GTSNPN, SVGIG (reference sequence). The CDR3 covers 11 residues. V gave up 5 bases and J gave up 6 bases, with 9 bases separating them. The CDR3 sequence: CAWSSGDTQYF. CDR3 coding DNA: TGTGCCTGGTCCTCAGGGGATACGCAGTATTTT.